These T cell receptor beta chains were read from a single sample in a study of T cell repertoires and HLA-DP antigens. Their target antigens are unknown. Libraries were prepared by immunoSEQ multiplex PCR; TCRdb keeps only in-frame clonotypes and omits some of them. The data hold fewer than 95,000 clones, with roughly nine tenths observed a single time. Sequencing was carried out using CD4+ T cells from PBMCs. These TCRs come from a man aged 50 or older in good health and CMV-seronegative. Each CDR3 is given with its conserved first and last residue. Each record gives: V gene, J gene, CDR3 length, D gene, clone size, CDR3 protein, CDR3 DNA. D genes are given only for firm matches. The listing skips clone size in some rows; elsewhere it reads once, few, many or a size class.

V gene: TRBV5-4
J gene: TRBJ2-7
CDR3 length: 12
D gene: .
clone size: .
CDR3 protein: CASSLNSYEQYF
CDR3 DNA: TGTGCCAGCAGCCTGAATAGCTACGAGCAGTACTTC

V gene: TRBV28
J gene: TRBJ1-6
CDR3 length: 12
D gene: .
clone size: .
CDR3 protein: CASSSPSSPLHF
CDR3 DNA: TGTGCCAGCAGCTCCCCGTCCTCACCCCTCCACTTT

V gene: TRBV29-1
J gene: TRBJ2-1
CDR3 length: 15
D gene: TRBD2
clone size: .
CDR3 protein: CSASQTASGRSEQFF
CDR3 DNA: TGCAGCGCCTCTCAAACGGCTAGCGGGAGGAGTGAGCAGTTCTTC

V gene: TRBV5-1
J gene: TRBJ1-5
CDR3 length: 15
D gene: TRBD1
clone size: once
CDR3 protein: CASSPTGGYNQPQHF
CDR3 DNA: TGCGCCAGCAGCCCCACAGGGGGATACAATCAGCCCCAGCATTTT

V gene: TRBV4-1
J gene: TRBJ2-1
CDR3 length: 15
D gene: TRBD2
clone size: .
CDR3 protein: CASSRTSGRSNEQFF
CDR3 DNA: TGCGCCAGCAGCCGAACTAGCGGGAGGAGCAATGAGCAGTTCTTC

V gene: TRBV7-2
J gene: TRBJ2-5
CDR3 length: 15
D gene: .
clone size: .
CDR3 protein: CASSQSSGVQETQYF
CDR3 DNA: TGTGCCAGCAGCCAGTCGTCGGGGGTCCAAGAGACCCAGTACTTC

V gene: TRBV6-5
J gene: TRBJ2-5
CDR3 length: 13
D gene: .
clone size: .
CDR3 protein: CASYRDRRETQYF
CDR3 DNA: TGTGCCAGCTACCGGGACCGGAGAGAGACCCAGTACTTC

V gene: TRBV4-1
J gene: TRBJ2-1
CDR3 length: 15
D gene: .
clone size: .
CDR3 protein: CASSQDSGTSNEQFF
CDR3 DNA: TGCGCCAGCAGCCAAGATTCCGGGACCTCCAATGAGCAGTTCTTC

V gene: TRBV5-1
J gene: TRBJ2-5
CDR3 length: 14
D gene: .
clone size: .
CDR3 protein: CASSLGDDIKTQYF
CDR3 DNA: TGCGCCAGCAGCTTGGGTGACGACATAAAGACCCAGTACTTC

V gene: TRBV5-1
J gene: TRBJ1-4
CDR3 length: 15
D gene: .
clone size: .
CDR3 protein: CASSLTPTTNEKLFF
CDR3 DNA: TGCGCCAGCAGCTTGACACCGACAACTAATGAAAAACTGTTTTTT

V gene: TRBV5-1
J gene: TRBJ2-5
CDR3 length: 16
D gene: TRBD2
clone size: .
CDR3 protein: CASSLMASGVQETQYF
CDR3 DNA: TGCGCCAGCAGCTTGATGGCTAGCGGGGTACAAGAGACCCAGTACTTC

V gene: TRBV9
J gene: TRBJ2-3
CDR3 length: 12
D gene: .
clone size: .
CDR3 protein: CASSAGLDTQYF
CDR3 DNA: TGTGCCAGCAGCGCGGGGCTTGATACGCAGTATTTT